This TCR beta chain is drawn from a study of Graves' ophthalmopathy and Graves' hyperthyroidism (dated by TCRdb to the late 2010s). Context from the whole study: Hyperthyroidism was considered stable if no progression to ophthalmopathy occurred within 18 months of follow-up. In more than five hyperthyroidism patients, T-cell repertoires of thyroid tissue and blood were compared. An independent validation cohort was composed of 18 hyperthyroidism patients and over 15 patients who later progressed from hyperthyroidism to ophthalmopathy. To explore V-J signatures that separate ophthalmopathy from hyperthyroidism, a discovery set of about 100 patients was enrolled, consisting of 40 to 45 with ophthalmopathy and around 57 with stable hyperthyroidism. After sampling, hyperthyroidism patients received methimazole starting at 30 mg daily, and ophthalmopathy patients received high-dose intravenous methylprednisolone. In total, 135 blood samples were TCR-sequenced: 40 to 45 ophthalmopathy, some 75 hyperthyroidism and approximately 17 hyperthyroidism-to-ophthalmopathy patients. The study used TCR beta repertoire signatures to distinguish Graves' ophthalmopathy from Graves' hyperthyroidism and to predict progression to ophthalmopathy. Broad study findings and their caveats: Sample size was not predetermined statistically, and investigators were not blinded to group allocation. In cross-validation, the 13-signature model distinguished ophthalmopathy from stable hyperthyroidism with just over 85% sensitivity and over 81% specificity, while in the test set the corresponding values were about 80% and 75%. Most expanded thyroid clonotypes with frequency above 0.001 were also detected in blood, suggesting blood repertoires may reflect the thyroid immune response. In validation, the model predicted ophthalmopathy progression with 55% to 71% sensitivity and about 77% specificity; some 13 predicted patients were CT-confirmed with GO in a median of approximately 6.5 months.

At least ten counts were recorded for this clonotype. Its specific antigen is unknown. There are no base qualities to consult, and no much larger clone falls within one base. The CDR3 spans 16 residues, from the cysteine through the phenylalanine. The DNA shown is the 48-base CDR3, in frame from base 1. The germline ends are 18 bases apart after V is trimmed by 6 bases and J by 1 base. Sequences MGHDK (CDR1) and SYGVNS (CDR2) are obtained from the germline V gene. Hyperthyroidism patients were newly diagnosed, were aged 18 to 65 years, and had a disease duration under 2 months. Patients were excluded if they had other autoimmune diseases, uncontrolled infections, pregnancy or lactation. Diagnosis relied on clinical symptoms, serum thyroxine, TRAb, thyroid ultrasound and orbital computed tomography. Total RNA was extracted using Trizol reagent, and RNA quality was checked on an Agilent 2100 Bioanalyzer.

For repertoire sequencing, TCR beta CDR3 regions were amplified from RNA transcripts. A first-round RT-PCR used HTBI primers with the Qiagen OneStep RT-PCR kit, followed by a second-round multiplex PCR, size selection and purification. The libraries underwent paired-end sequencing with 100 bp reads on an Illumina HiSeq2000. The study's own analysis went as follows. SOAPnuke was used to process the reads, throwing out any read that had adapters, had uncalled bases, had a mean Phred below 15, or lacked an exact constant-primer or identifier match. COPE v1.2.5 was used to merge high-quality paired reads. Each unique nucleotide sequence was treated as a clonotype, and MiTCR v1.1 was used to align the clonotypes to the IMGT TRB V, D and J references. Only V-J combinations with frequency above 0.0001 were analysed, covering around 99% of repertoires. For each V-J combination, a TCR clonal expansion and chaos score was defined as the ratio of F50 clonal expansion to chaos observed in the TCRdist matrix. Welch's t-statistics and random forest were used to narrow the features down to more than 10 V-J combinations, which were then fed into a naive Bayes classifier. The Morisita-Horn index was used to measure how similar the thyroid and blood repertoires were. The public reads were reprocessed in TCRdb via fastp at Q25 and MiXCR, keeping in-frame beta chains. Records with the same CDR3 protein are collapsed into one entry carrying the most frequent genes and DNA. These V and J calls originate from TCRdb's pipeline instead of the authors' own analysis. The sample yields around 1,200,000 distinct CDR3 sequences; about 38% were counted once. The ten largest clones add up to approximately 10% of the sample.

Sequences were obtained from peripheral blood or thyroid tissue (not recorded which). The receptor was isolated from an adult man with Graves' hyperthyroidism. Rearrangement joined TRBV25-1 to TRBJ1-1, with the D gene too uncertain to name. The CDR3 has the sequence CASRDHRRPQNTEAFF. The DNA reads as follows: TGTGCCAGCAGGGATCACCGGCGACCCCAGAACACTGAAGCTTTCTTT.